This TCR beta chain was sequenced for a study of blood T cell repertoires in COVID-19. The CDR3 is made up of 16 amino acids. The germline V gene has CDR1 LGHDT and CDR2 YNNKEL (reference sequence). Losses at the gene ends were 4 bases for V and 2 bases for J; bases not matched to a gene: 10. Produced via immunoSEQ multiplex PCR; TCRdb's table is partial and in-frame only. Altogether around 180,000 clones are present, approximately 91% being singletons, with the ten largest covering under 2.5%. The chain employs TRBV3-1 (or the pseudogene TRBV3-2) and TRBJ1-2, with 7 bases lining up with TRBD1. The receptor was isolated from a man between 65 and 85 years old with active or convalescent COVID-19. The sequenced material came from peripheral blood. The DNA for the CDR3 is TGTGCCAGCAGCCCCGCCCTTTTGACAGGGAACTATGGCTACACCTTC. The encoded protein is CASSPALLTGNYGYTF.